This T cell receptor beta chain was found in a study of blood T cell repertoires in COVID-19. Study details: PBMCs, B-cell-depleted T cells, or T cells were the source of the cDNA or gDNA that made up the material.

Germline CDR1 GTSNPN, CDR2 SVGIG (reference sequence). Trimming removed 6 bases from V and 6 bases from J; junction bases left unmatched: 13. The CDR3 spans 14 residues. Profiled with immunoSEQ multiplex PCR; TCRdb holds only in-frame clones, not every one. The data hold around 250,000 clones, with about 82% observed a single time. The receptor's source is a man aged 45-65 years with active or convalescent COVID-19. This sequence joins TRBV30 and TRBJ1-2, with 7 bases matching TRBD1. Sequenced material: peripheral blood. CDR3 residues: CACTATGVSHGYTF. The CDR3 DNA reads as TGTGCCTGCACTGCCACAGGGGTCAGTCATGGCTACACCTTC.